Following are 6 T cell receptor beta chains from one sample sequenced in a study of somatic mutations in cytotoxic T cells in rheumatoid arthritis. Some clones are missing from TCRdb's copy, which holds only in-frame ones; the method was immunoSEQ multiplex PCR. The table records more than 7,000 clones, about 80% of them present only once. The sequencing input was CD8+ T cells sorted from blood. The receptors derive from an adult with rheumatoid arthritis.

The chain carries TRBV9 and TRBJ2-1, with TRBD2 matching over 11 bases. The germline V gene has CDR1 SGDLS and CDR2 YYNGEE. There are 16 residues in the CDR3. V was clipped by 3 bases and J by 3 bases; unmatched bases: 5. The CDR3 sequence: CASSATGTSGYNEQFF. The CDR3 DNA reads as TGTGCCAGCAGCGCGACCGGGACTAGCGGCTACAATGAGCAGTTCTTC.

The genes are TRBV4-2 and TRBJ2-1, with 7 bases aligning to TRBD2. J lost 10 bases, V lost 8 bases, and 11 bases had no gene match. This CDR3 is built from 13 residues. Germline values: CDR1 LGHNA, CDR2 YNFKEQ. The CDR3 DNA follows: TGTGCCAGCGGGGAGGGCTTAGTGTACGAGCAGTTCTTC. Its protein is CASGEGLVYEQFF.

The chain recombines TRBV7-9 with TRBJ1-4; 10 nucleotides agree with TRBD1. CDR1 and CDR2 (germline): SEHNR, FQNEAQ (reference sequence). V was pared by 5 bases and J by 8 bases, with 17 bases of the junction left unmatched. The CDR3 runs to 18 residues. As DNA, the CDR3 is TGTGCCAGCAGCGTACCGGGACAGGGGTCCCCTGAGTGGGAAAAACTGTTTTTT. Protein sequence: CASSVPGQGSPEWEKLFF.

The sample holds one count of this clone. This chain uses TRBV6-5 with TRBJ2-5, with D possibly being TRBD2 (6 bases). The V gene's germline CDR1 is MNHEY and CDR2 SVGAGI. Trimming cost V 4 bases and J 7 bases, with 16 bases left between them. The CDR3 consists of 14 residues. In DNA, the CDR3 is TGTGCCAGCAGTTCCCGGGGACTGGTCGTGACCCAGTACTTC. As protein: CASSSRGLVVTQYF.

The V call is TRBV2, the J call TRBJ1-1; D gene ambiguous. Germline V gene data show CDR1 as SNHLY and CDR2 as FYNNEI. V was cut by 8 bases and J by 2 bases, with 15 bases left in between. The CDR3 runs to 14 residues. The CDR3 protein is CASSPTILNTEAFF. For the CDR3, the DNA is TGTGCCAGCTCGCCAACCATACTTAACACTGAAGCTTTCTTT.

J is TRBJ2-2 and V is TRBV6-1; no firm D call. Trimming removed 6 bases at V and 1 base at J, with 6 bases between. Germline assignment: CDR1 MNHNS and CDR2 SASEGT. This CDR3 contains 13 residues. CDR3 in DNA: TGTGCCAGCAGAGTAGAGAACACCGGGGAGCTGTTTTTT. Protein: CASRVENTGELFF.